This TCR beta chain was recovered during a study of T cells expressing NK-cell markers. Across the study: Sorted CD3+CD56-NKG2C+, CD3+CD56+NKG2C- and CD3+CD56+NKG2C+ T cells were the source of the TCR beta repertoires. Sequenced donors, eight in total, included seven who were HCMV-seropositive and one who was seronegative.

In the case of this clonotype: Antigen specificity is unknown.

Following a re-call of the 5' RACE reads, TCRdb has one entry per CDR3 protein and lacks DNA. Its listing shows hundreds of thousands of distinct CDR3 sequences. This CDR3 region has 12 residues. Germline V gene lookup returns CDR1 DFQATT and CDR2 SNEGSKA (reference sequence). General study results and limits: Among several donors, these clonotypes also ranked first in the CD3+CD56-NKG2C+ fraction.

The sequence derives from a woman aged 18-70 years in good health. The chain links TRBV20-1 to TRBJ2-1; with no DNA, the TCRdb D assignment of TRBD1 cannot be verified. Specimen: blood T cells: a sorted CD56 or NKG2C T cell subset, CD4+ or CD8+ T cells, or bulk PBMC T cells (not recorded which). CDR3 loop: CSASQGWNEQFF.